A single sample gave rise to the 21 T cell receptor beta chains below, sequenced in a study of CD8 T cells in Susac syndrome. Random hexamers primed reverse transcription of roughly 0.45 to 1 ug RNA. TCRdb used MiXCR to reprocess the immunoSEQ multiplex PCR reads, holding one entry per CDR3 protein. Of roughly 140,000 distinct CDR3 sequences detected, more than 90% appear once; the ten largest clones hold 0.084%. Sequencing was performed on CD4+ T cells from PBMCs. The receptors stem from a human donor with Susac syndrome.

The genes are TRBV4-1 and TRBJ2-1, with 7 bases aligning to TRBD1. The CDR3 is 14 residues long. The J segment lost 4 bases and the V segment lost 5 bases, leaving 5 bases of the junction unmatched. Germline values: CDR1 MGHRA, CDR2 YSYEKL. In DNA, the CDR3 is TGCGCCAGCAGCGGGTCACAGGGGTACAATGAGCAGTTCTTC. Translating it yields CASSGSQGYNEQFF.

The chain combines TRBV7-3 with TRBJ1-6, with 11 bases lining up with TRBD1. The CDR3 extends over 14 amino acids. Germline CDR1 and CDR2: SGHTA and FQGTGA. V dropped 5 bases and J dropped 9; count of bases not matched to a gene: 3. The CDR3 sequence is CASSPDRGLSPLHF. The DNA for the CDR3 is TGTGCCAGCAGCCCGGACAGGGGGCTTTCACCCCTCCACTTT. The whole variable domain, remainder taken from reference TRBV7-3 and TRBJ1-6, is GAGVSQTPSNKVTEKGKYVELRCDPISGHTALYWYRQSLGQGPEFLIYFQGTGAADDSGLPNDRFFAVRPEGSVSTLKIQRTERGDSAVYLCASSPDRGLSPLHFGNGTRLTVT.

The DNA for the CDR3 is TGTGCCAGCTCACCACCGGGGAGCTCAGGGGGGCTCTACGAGCAGTACTTC. Translation: CASSPPGSSGGLYEQYF. The chain has TRBV18 and TRBJ2-7, with D perhaps matching TRBD1 (7 bases). CDR3 length: 17 amino acids. Germline CDR1 is KGHSH and CDR2 is LQKENI. Trimming shortened V by 0 bases and J by 3 bases, and 18 bases separated the two germline ends.

This clonotype showed up just once. V is TRBV29-1 and J is TRBJ2-1; 10 bases align to TRBD2. The CDR3 has 16 residues. Looked up from germline, CDR1 is SQVTM and CDR2 is ANQGSEA. V dropped 3 bases and J dropped 0; count of bases not matched to a gene: 5. CDR3 protein: CSVDLAGASSYNEQFF. CDR3 nucleotides: TGCAGCGTTGATCTAGCGGGAGCGAGCTCCTACAATGAGCAGTTCTTC.

The V gene is TRBV20-1, the J gene TRBJ2-5; maybe TRBD1 (6 bases). Germline V gives CDR1 DFQATT, CDR2 SNEGSKA (reference sequence). The CDR3 is 15 amino acids. V dropped 2 bases and J dropped 3 bases, with 16 bases sitting between them. The CDR3 DNA reads as TGCAGTGCTAGACATCCGAGGACAGTCGAAGAGACCCAGTACTTC. The encoded protein is CSARHPRTVEETQYF.

This clonotype was picked up one time. The chain links TRBV5-1 to TRBJ1-2, with 7 nucleotides matching TRBD1. Trimming at V came to 4 bases and at J to 5 bases, leaving 8 bases not matched to a gene. The CDR3 loop spans 14 amino acids. Germline V lookup: CDR1 SGHRS, CDR2 YFSETQ. Here the CDR3 DNA reads TGCGCCAGCAGCCCCTCCGGGACAGCATATGGCTACACCTTC. Translation: CASSPSGTAYGYTF. The entire variable domain, with the rest obtained from reference TRBV5-1 and TRBJ1-2, is as follows: KAGVTQTPRYLIKTRGQQVTLSCSPISGHRSVSWYQQTPGQGLQFLFEYFSETQRNKGNFPGRFSGRQFSNSRSEMNVSTLELGDSALYLCASSPSGTAYGYTFGSGTRLTVV.

The sample holds one count of this clonotype. The chain recombines TRBV25-1 with TRBJ2-3, with TRBD2 as a possible D gene (6 bases). CDR1 MGHDK and CDR2 SYGVNS come from the germline V gene. Trimming pared 2 bases from V and 4 bases from J, leaving 16 bases between. This CDR3 is built from 16 residues. The CDR3 DNA reads as TGTGCCAGCAGTGAAAGGAGGGTTAGCAGCGCAGATACGCAGTATTTT. This codes for CASSERRVSSADTQYF. The full variable domain, rest sourced from reference TRBV25-1 and TRBJ2-3, is EADIYQTPRYLVIGTGKKITLECSQTMGHDKMYWYQQDPGMELHLIHYSYGVNSTEKGDLSSESTVSRIRTEHFPLTLESARPSHTSQYLCASSERRVSSADTQYFGPGTRLTVL.

The rearrangement joins TRBV12-3 or TRBV12-4 to TRBJ1-1; 10 nucleotides align to TRBD1. Trimming took 3 bases from V and 1 from J; bases not matched to a gene: 2. The CDR3 loop spans 15 amino acids. The CDR3 region is CASSLGDRGNTEAFF. For the CDR3, the DNA is TGTGCCAGCAGTTTGGGGGACAGGGGGAACACTGAAGCTTTCTTT.

V gene TRBV5-1 combines with J gene TRBJ2-7; D is unclear. V lost 0 bases and J 0 bases, leaving 7 bases between the germline ends. Per the germline V gene, CDR1 is SGHRS and CDR2 is YFSETQ. This CDR3 has 14 amino acids. CDR3 DNA: TGCGCCAGCAGCTTGGATGTTCCCTCCTACGAGCAGTACTTC. Protein: CASSLDVPSYEQYF. Variable domain in full (rest from reference TRBV5-1 and TRBJ2-7): KAGVTQTPRYLIKTRGQQVTLSCSPISGHRSVSWYQQTPGQGLQFLFEYFSETQRNKGNFPGRFSGRQFSNSRSEMNVSTLELGDSALYLCASSLDVPSYEQYFGPGTRLTVT.

The chain uses TRBV11-2 and TRBJ2-5, with TRBD2 matching 10 bases. Germline trimming cut 0 bases from V and 9 bases from J; bases unmatched to any gene: 7. Germline CDR1 and CDR2: SGHAT and FQNNGV. This CDR3 comprises 15 residues. The CDR3 reads CASSLDSLAGAAQYF. The CDR3 DNA sequence: TGTGCCAGCAGCTTAGATAGCCTAGCGGGGGCGGCCCAGTACTTC.

The chain joins TRBV3-1 to TRBJ1-2; 7 positions match TRBD1. There are 15 residues in the CDR3. Germline V lookup: CDR1 LGHDT, CDR2 YNNKEL (reference sequence). With V trimmed by 0 bases and J by 4 bases, 5 bases remained unmatched. The CDR3 loop reads CASSQESGGLYGYTF. CDR3 sequence (DNA): TGTGCCAGCAGCCAAGAGTCAGGGGGTCTCTATGGCTACACCTTC.

The chain joins TRBV9 to TRBJ2-3, with TRBD2 matching over 8 bases. Germline V gives CDR1 SGDLS, CDR2 YYNGEE. The CDR3 spans 16 residues. After removal of 3 bases from V and 1 base from J, the junction contained 7 bases not matched to a gene. This chain's CDR3 is CASSARAGARTDTQYF. The CDR3, as DNA: TGTGCCAGCAGCGCGCGAGCGGGGGCCCGCACAGATACGCAGTATTTT.

Only one count was recorded for this clonotype. V is TRBV14 and J is TRBJ1-1, with unresolved D. V was trimmed by 4 bases and J by 4 bases, leaving 16 bases between them. Per the germline V gene, CDR1 is SGHDN and CDR2 is FVKESK. The CDR3 runs to 15 residues. CDR3 DNA: TGTGCCAGCAGCCCCGGAGGGCCCAGGAGCACTGAAGCTTTCTTT. Translating gives CASSPGGPRSTEAFF. Full variable domain (rest looked up from reference TRBV14 and TRBJ1-1): EAGVTQFPSHSVIEKGQTVTLRCDPISGHDNLYWYRRVMGKEIKFLLHFVKESKQDESGMPNNRFLAERTGGTYSTLKVQPAELEDSGVYFCASSPGGPRSTEAFFGQGTRLTVV.

Only one count was recorded for this clonotype. The chain couples TRBV28 to TRBJ2-3; 7 bases fit TRBD2. The V segment lost 5 bases and the J segment 1 base; nucleotides outside the gene matches: 3. Germline loops: CDR1 MDHEN, CDR2 SYDVKM. The CDR3 totals 14 residues. CDR3 residues: CASSHGRGTDTQYF. CDR3 DNA: TGTGCCAGCAGTCATGGGAGGGGCACAGATACGCAGTATTTT.

This chain joins TRBV5-1 and TRBJ1-6; D unresolved. CDR1 is SGHRS and CDR2 is YFSETQ in the germline V gene. Trimming cost V 4 bases and J 13 bases, with 12 bases left between them. The CDR3 is made up of 12 amino acids. The CDR3 region has the DNA TGCGCCAGCAGCAAGGATGACGGTCCCCTCCACTTT. This gives the protein CASSKDDGPLHF.

V and J are TRBV20-1 and TRBJ2-5; D may be TRBD1 (6 bases). The germline gives CDR1 DFQATT, CDR2 SNEGSKA (reference sequence). This CDR3 has 14 amino acids. Trimming left V 4 bases short and J 5 bases short, with 17 bases between. The CDR3 sequence: CSATLSRGAETQYF. The CDR3, as DNA: TGCAGTGCTACGCTAAGCAGGGGAGCGGAGACCCAGTACTTC.

The gene calls are TRBV20-1 and TRBJ2-2, with D unclear. The CDR3 loop spans 12 amino acids. V dropped 6 bases and J dropped 5 bases, with 10 bases sitting between them. Germline V lookup: CDR1 DFQATT, CDR2 SNEGSKA (reference sequence). The CDR3: CSAAFWTGELFF. DNA of the CDR3: TGCAGTGCGGCTTTCTGGACCGGGGAGCTGTTTTTT.

V gene TRBV10-3 combines with J gene TRBJ2-2; D might be TRBD2 (6 bases). Trimming removed 10 bases at V and 2 bases at J, with 11 bases between. Germline V gene sequence: CDR1 ENHRY, CDR2 SYGVKD. The CDR3 sequence is 13 residues long. This CDR3 reads CASGAANTGELFF. The CDR3 DNA sequence: TGTGCCAGCGGGGCAGCCAACACCGGGGAGCTGTTTTTT.

This chain connects TRBV7-9 to TRBJ2-3; a possible D gene is TRBD2 (7 bases). The V end was cut by 8 bases, the J end by 2 bases, with 17 bases between. The CDR3 loop spans 15 amino acids. Germline CDR1 is SEHNR and CDR2 is FQNEAQ (reference sequence). This CDR3 is CASPMAGAPTDTQYF. CDR3 coding DNA: TGTGCCAGCCCGATGGCGGGGGCCCCCACAGATACGCAGTATTTT.

V gene TRBV18 combines with J gene TRBJ1-4; no definite D call. V gave up 2 bases and J gave up 4 bases, with 8 bases separating them. Germline V CDR1 and CDR2: KGHSH, LQKENI. The CDR3 is 14 amino acids. The CDR3 protein is CASSPAEVNEKLFF. DNA for the CDR3: TGTGCCAGCTCACCAGCAGAGGTTAATGAAAAACTGTTTTTT.

DNA of the CDR3: TGCAGTGCTAGAGATGGAGGACACCCCCAAGAGACCCAGTACTTC. Translation gives CSARDGGHPQETQYF. The V gene is TRBV20-1, the J gene TRBJ2-5; D is tentatively TRBD1 or TRBD2 (5 bases each). The CDR3 consists of 15 residues. Germline CDR1 is DFQATT and CDR2 is SNEGSKA (reference sequence). With 0 bases removed from V and 1 base from J, the gap between germline ends came to 12 bases.